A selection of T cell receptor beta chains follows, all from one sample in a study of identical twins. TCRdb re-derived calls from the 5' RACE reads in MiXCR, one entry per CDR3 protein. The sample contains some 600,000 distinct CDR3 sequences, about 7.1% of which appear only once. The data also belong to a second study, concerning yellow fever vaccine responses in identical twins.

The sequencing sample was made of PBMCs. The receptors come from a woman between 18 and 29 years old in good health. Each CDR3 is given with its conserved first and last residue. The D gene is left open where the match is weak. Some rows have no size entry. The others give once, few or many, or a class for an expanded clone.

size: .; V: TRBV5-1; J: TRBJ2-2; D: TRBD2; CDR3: CASVGTSGTVELFF; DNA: TGCGCCAGCGTCGGGACTAGCGGGACCGTGGAGCTGTTTTTT
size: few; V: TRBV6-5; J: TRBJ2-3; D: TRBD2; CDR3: CASSYSIGSGGPTDTQYF; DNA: TGTGCCAGCAGTTACTCGATCGGTAGCGGGGGCCCCACAGATACGCAGTATTTT
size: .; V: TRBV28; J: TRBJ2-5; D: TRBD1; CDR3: CASSLRRTGTLQETQYF; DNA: TGTGCCAGCAGTTTACGGAGGACAGGGACCCTGCAAGAGACCCAGTACTTC
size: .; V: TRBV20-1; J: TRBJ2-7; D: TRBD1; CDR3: CSARDRSFHEQYF; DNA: TGCAGTGCTAGGGACAGGTCTTTCCACGAGCAGTACTTC
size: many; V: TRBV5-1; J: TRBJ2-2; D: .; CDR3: CASKDPNTGELFF; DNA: TGCGCCAGCAAGGACCCGAACACCGGGGAGCTGTTTTTT
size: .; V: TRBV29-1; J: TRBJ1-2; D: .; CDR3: CSVEVGPPSAETF; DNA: TGCAGCGTTGAAGTAGGGCCTCCGAGCGCCGAGACCTTC
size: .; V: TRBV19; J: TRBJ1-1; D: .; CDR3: CASSIWTQAEAFF; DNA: TGTGCCAGTAGTATCTGGACCCAGGCTGAAGCTTTCTTT
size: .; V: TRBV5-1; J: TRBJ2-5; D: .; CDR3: CASSFDGTSQETQYF; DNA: TGCGCCAGCAGCTTCGACGGGACATCACAAGAGACCCAGTACTTC
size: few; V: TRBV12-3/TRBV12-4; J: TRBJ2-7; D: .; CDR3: CASSRLRDEQYF; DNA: TGTGCCAGCAGCCGGTTGAGGGACGAGCAGTACTTC
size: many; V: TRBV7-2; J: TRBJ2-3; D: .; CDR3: CASSLAPARGTDTQYF; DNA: TGTGCCAGCAGCTTAGCGCCGGCGCGGGGCACAGATACGCAGTATTTT
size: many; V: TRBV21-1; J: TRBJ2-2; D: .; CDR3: CASPRGDTGELFF; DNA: TGTGCCAGCCCCCGAGGGGACACCGGGGAGCTGTTTTTT
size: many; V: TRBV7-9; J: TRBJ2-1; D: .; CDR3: CASSLLGSSYNEQFF; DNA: TGTGCCAGCAGCTTACTTGGAAGCTCCTACAATGAGCAGTTCTTC
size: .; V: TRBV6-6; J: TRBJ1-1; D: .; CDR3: CASSLLGHTEAFF; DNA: TGTGCCAGCAGTTTACTGGGGCACACTGAAGCTTTCTTT
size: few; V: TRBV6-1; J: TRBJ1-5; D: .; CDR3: CASRPSGGGNQPQHF; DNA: TGTGCCAGCAGGCCGTCGGGGGGGGGCAATCAGCCCCAGCATTTT
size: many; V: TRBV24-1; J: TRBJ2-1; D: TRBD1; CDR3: CATSDMGQVRDEQFF; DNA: TGTGCCACCAGTGATATGGGACAGGTTAGGGATGAGCAGTTCTTC
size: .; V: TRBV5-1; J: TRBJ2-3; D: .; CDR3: CASDHTGAKKGTQYF; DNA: TGCGCCAGCGATCATACCGGGGCCAAAAAGGGGACGCAGTATTTT
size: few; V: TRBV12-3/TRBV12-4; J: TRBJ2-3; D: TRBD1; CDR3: CASTDRGTDTQYF; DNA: TGTGCCAGCACAGACAGGGGCACAGATACGCAGTATTTT
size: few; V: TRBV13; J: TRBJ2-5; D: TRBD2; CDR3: CASSLTSGGPWETQYF; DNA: TGTGCCAGCAGCTTGACTAGCGGGGGGCCCTGGGAGACCCAGTACTTC
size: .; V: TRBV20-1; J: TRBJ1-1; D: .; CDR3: CSARASLEYF; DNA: TGCAGTGCTAGAGCTTCCTTGGAGTACTTT
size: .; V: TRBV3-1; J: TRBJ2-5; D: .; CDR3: CASSQDVRTQYF; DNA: TGTGCCAGCAGCCAAGATGTCAGGACCCAGTACTTC
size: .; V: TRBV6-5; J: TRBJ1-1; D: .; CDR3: CASSQTGPTEAFF; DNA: TGTGCCAGCAGTCAAACAGGGCCCACTGAAGCTTTCTTT
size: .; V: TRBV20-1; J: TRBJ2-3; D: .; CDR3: CSALGPSTDTQYF; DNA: TGCAGTGCTCTCGGGCCTAGCACAGATACGCAGTATTTT
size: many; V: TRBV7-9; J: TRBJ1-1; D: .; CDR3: CASSEGRWNTEAFF; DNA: TGTGCCAGCAGCGAGGGACGTTGGAACACTGAAGCTTTCTTT
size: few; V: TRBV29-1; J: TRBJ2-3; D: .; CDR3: CSVDSLGGTDTQYF; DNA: TGCAGCGTTGACTCACTCGGGGGCACAGATACGCAGTATTTT
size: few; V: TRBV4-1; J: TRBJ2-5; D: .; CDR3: CASSPLVGVLQETQYF; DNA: TGCGCCAGCAGCCCTTTGGTTGGGGTCCTCCAAGAGACCCAGTACTTC
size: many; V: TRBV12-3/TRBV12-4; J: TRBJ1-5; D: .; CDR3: CASSTQGTPQPQHF; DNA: TGTGCCAGCAGTACCCAGGGGACACCACAGCCCCAGCATTTT
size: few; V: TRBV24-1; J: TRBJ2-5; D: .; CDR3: CATSGLGETQYF; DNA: TGTGCCACCAGTGGACTAGGGGAGACCCAGTACTTC
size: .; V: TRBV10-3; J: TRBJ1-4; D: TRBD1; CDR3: CAISGGQGTTTNEKLFF; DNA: TGTGCCATCAGTGGAGGACAGGGGACTACAACTAATGAAAAACTGTTTTTT
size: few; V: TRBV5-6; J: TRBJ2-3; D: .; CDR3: CASSSQSIGTDTQYF; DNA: TGTGCCAGCAGCTCACAAAGCATAGGCACAGATACGCAGTATTTT
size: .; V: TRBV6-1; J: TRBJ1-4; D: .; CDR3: CASSEAVGSDEKLFF; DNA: TGTGCCAGCAGTGAAGCTGTAGGGTCCGATGAAAAACTGTTTTTT
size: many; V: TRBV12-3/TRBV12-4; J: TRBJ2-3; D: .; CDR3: CASSLRSQLTTDTQYF; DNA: TGTGCCAGCAGTTTGAGGTCCCAACTGACCACAGATACGCAGTATTTT
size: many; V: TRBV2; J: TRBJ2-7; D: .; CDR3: CASCLSHEQYF; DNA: TGTGCCAGCTGTCTTAGTCACGAGCAGTACTTC
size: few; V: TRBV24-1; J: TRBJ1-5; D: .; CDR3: CATSDQPRQVPGNQPQHF; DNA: TGTGCCACCAGTGACCAACCCCGACAGGTTCCAGGGAATCAGCCCCAGCATTTT
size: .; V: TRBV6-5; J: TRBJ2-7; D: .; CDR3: CASSSMYEQYF; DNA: TGTGCCAGCAGTTCCATGTACGAGCAGTACTTC
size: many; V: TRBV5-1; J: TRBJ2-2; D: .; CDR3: CASSWTTISGELFF; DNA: TGCGCCAGCAGCTGGACTACAATCTCCGGGGAGCTGTTTTTT
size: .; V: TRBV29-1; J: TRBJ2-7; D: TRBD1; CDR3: CSASGQARGEQYF; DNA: TGCAGCGCCTCGGGACAGGCTAGGGGCGAGCAGTACTTC
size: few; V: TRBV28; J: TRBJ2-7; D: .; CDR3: CASSYRTATFYEQYF; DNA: TGTGCCAGCAGTTATCGGACAGCGACCTTCTACGAGCAGTACTTC
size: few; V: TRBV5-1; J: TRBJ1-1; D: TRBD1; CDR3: CASSFGQGEGSTEAFF; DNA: TGCGCCAGCAGCTTCGGACAGGGAGAGGGATCCACTGAAGCTTTCTTT
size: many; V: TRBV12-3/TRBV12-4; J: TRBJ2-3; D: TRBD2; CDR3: CASRPLAGPSTDTQYF; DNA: TGTGCCAGCAGACCACTAGCGGGGCCTAGCACAGATACGCAGTATTTT
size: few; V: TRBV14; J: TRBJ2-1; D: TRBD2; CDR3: CASSGRVTSGKNEQFF; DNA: TGTGCCAGCAGCGGACGAGTCACTAGCGGGAAGAATGAGCAGTTCTTC